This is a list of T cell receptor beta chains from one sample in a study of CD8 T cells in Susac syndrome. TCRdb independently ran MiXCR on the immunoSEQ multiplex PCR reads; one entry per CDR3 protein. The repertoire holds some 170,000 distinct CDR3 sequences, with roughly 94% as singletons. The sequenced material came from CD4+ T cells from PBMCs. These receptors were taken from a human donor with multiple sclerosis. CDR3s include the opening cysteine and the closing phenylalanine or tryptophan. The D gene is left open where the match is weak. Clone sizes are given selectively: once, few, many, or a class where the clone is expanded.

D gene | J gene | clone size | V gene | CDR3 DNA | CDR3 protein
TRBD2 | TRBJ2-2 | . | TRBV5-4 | TGTGCCAGCAGCTTGGAAGCGGGAGTAACCGGGGAGCTGTTTTTT | CASSLEAGVTGELFF
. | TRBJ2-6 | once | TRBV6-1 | TGTGCCAGCACCCTTGCGGCCTCCGGGGCCAACGTCCTGACTTTC | CASTLAASGANVLTF
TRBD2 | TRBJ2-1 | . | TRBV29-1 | TGCAGCGTTGAACCGACCCGGGGACTAGCGGGAGTTAATGAGCAGTTCTTC | CSVEPTRGLAGVNEQFF
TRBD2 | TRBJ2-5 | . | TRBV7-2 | TGTGCCAGCAGCTTAGTACTAGCGGGAAGAGAGACCCAGTACTTC | CASSLVLAGRETQYF
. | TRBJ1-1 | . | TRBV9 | TGTGCCAGCAGCCCCGAGGTCTCTTCCGGGGAAGCTTTCTTT | CASSPEVSSGEAFF
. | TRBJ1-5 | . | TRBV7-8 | TGTGCCAGCAGCTTAGAATCCACAGGGAATCAGCCCCAGCATTTT | CASSLESTGNQPQHF
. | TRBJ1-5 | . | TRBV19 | TGTGCCAGTAGTACCGGGAGGGGGAATCAGCCCCAGCATTTT | CASSTGRGNQPQHF
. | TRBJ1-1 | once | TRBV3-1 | TGTGCCAGCAGCCAAGGGGCGGGGAAAGTGGAAGCTTTCTTT | CASSQGAGKVEAFF
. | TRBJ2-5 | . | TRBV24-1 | TGTGCCACCAGTGAACAAGAGACCCAGTACTTC | CATSEQETQYF
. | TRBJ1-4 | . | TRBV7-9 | TGTGCCAGCAGCTCAGCGGGCCTCAGGGGCGAAAAACTGTTTTTT | CASSSAGLRGEKLFF
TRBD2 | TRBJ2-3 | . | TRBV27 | TGTGCCAGCAGTTTACGGGCTAGCGGAAGCACAGATACGCAGTATTTT | CASSLRASGSTDTQYF
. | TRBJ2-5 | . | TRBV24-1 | TGTGCCACCAGCAAAGGAGGGACAGCCCAAGAGACCCAGTACTTC | CATSKGGTAQETQYF
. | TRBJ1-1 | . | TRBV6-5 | TGTGCCAGCAGTGACTACCCGGGGACTGAAGCTTTCTTT | CASSDYPGTEAFF
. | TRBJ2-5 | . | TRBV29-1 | TGCAGCTTTCTTCGCTCTTGGGGGGAGACCCAGTACTTC | CSFLRSWGETQYF
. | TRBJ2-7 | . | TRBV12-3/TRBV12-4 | TGTGCCAGCAGTTTAGCGCCCTTGGTTAGCGAGCAGTACTTC | CASSLAPLVSEQYF
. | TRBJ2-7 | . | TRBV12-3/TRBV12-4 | TGTGCCAGCAGTTTGGATTCACTGCCTGTTTCTTTCTCCTACGAGCAGTACTTC | CASSLDSLPVSFSYEQYF
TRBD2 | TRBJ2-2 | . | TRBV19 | TGTGCAATTAGACTTCCCCTAGCGGGAGGGCCGAGTAGCACCGGGGAGCTGTTTTTT | CAIRLPLAGGPSSTGELFF
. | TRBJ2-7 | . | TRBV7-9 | TGTGCCAGCAGCACGTCCTACGAGCAGTACTTC | CASSTSYEQYF
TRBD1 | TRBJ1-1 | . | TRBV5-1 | TGCGCCAGCAGTTACCGGGACAGCTTGAACACTGAAGCTTTCTTT | CASSYRDSLNTEAFF
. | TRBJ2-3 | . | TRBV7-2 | TGTGCCAGCAGCCCAGATGGTGGTCCTGGGGGAGATACGCAGTATTTT | CASSPDGGPGGDTQYF
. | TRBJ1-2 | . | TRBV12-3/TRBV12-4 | TGTGCCAGCCGCTTTCGGGGGGGGTATGGCTACACCTTC | CASRFRGGYGYTF
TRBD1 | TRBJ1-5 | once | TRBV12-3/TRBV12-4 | TGTGCCAGCAGTACCGGGACAGGGGGCGGTGGCAATCAGCCCCAGCATTTT | CASSTGTGGGGNQPQHF
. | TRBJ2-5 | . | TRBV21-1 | TGTGCCAGCACATACCAAGAGACCCAGTACTTC | CASTYQETQYF
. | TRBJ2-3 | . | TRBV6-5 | TGTGCCAGCACAAGGACTCCTAGCACAGATACGCAGTATTTT | CASTRTPSTDTQYF
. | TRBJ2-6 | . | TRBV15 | TGTGCCACCAGCAGGCTAATAATGGCTGGGGCCAACGTCCTGACTTTC | CATSRLIMAGANVLTF
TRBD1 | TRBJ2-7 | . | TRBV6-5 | TGTGCCAGCAGTTATCACAGGGGTCCCTACGAGCAGTACTTC | CASSYHRGPYEQYF
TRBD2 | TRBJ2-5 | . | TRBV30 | TGTGCCTGGAGGAGGGAGGGTCAAGAGACCCAGTACTTC | CAWRREGQETQYF
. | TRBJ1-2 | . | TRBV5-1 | TGCGCCAGCAGCTCCTTGTCGGGGGAGGATGGCTACACCTTC | CASSSLSGEDGYTF
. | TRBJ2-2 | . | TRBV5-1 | TGCGCCAGCAGCGCCAAACTAGGCCCCGGGGAGCTGTTTTTT | CASSAKLGPGELFF
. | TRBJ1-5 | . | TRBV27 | TGTACCACTCGACCTAGCAATCAGCCCCAGCATTTT | CTTRPSNQPQHF
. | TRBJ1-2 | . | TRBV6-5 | TGTGCCACCCGCCCCCCGACCGGGAACATCGGTGGCTACACCTTC | CATRPPTGNIGGYTF
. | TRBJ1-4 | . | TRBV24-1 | TGTGCCACCAGTGAACCCTCGGACGGACCTAATGAAAAACTGTTTTTT | CATSEPSDGPNEKLFF
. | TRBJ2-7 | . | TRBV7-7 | TGTGCCAGCAGCCCCCCCTGGAAGGGGTACTTC | CASSPPWKGYF
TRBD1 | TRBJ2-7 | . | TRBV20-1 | TGCAGTGCTAGGGCCGGGACAGGGCGCTCCTACGAGCAGTACTTC | CSARAGTGRSYEQYF
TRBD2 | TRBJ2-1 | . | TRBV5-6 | TGTGCCAGCAGAGCCCGCCTAGCGGGGCATTACAATGAGCAGTTCTTC | CASRARLAGHYNEQFF
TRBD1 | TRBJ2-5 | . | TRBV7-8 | TGTGCCAGCAGCTCCCCCGGGACAGGGACGTTGGAAGAGACCCAGTACTTC | CASSSPGTGTLEETQYF
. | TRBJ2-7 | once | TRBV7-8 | TGTGCCAGCAGCTTAGATCGTGTGAATAGTGGCGAGCAGTACTTC | CASSLDRVNSGEQYF
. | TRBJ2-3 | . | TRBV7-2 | TGTGCCAGCAGCCCGACCGGAGTCCAGGGTTTAGATACGCAGTATTTT | CASSPTGVQGLDTQYF
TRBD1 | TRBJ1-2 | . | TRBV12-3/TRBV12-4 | TGTGCCAGCAGTTTGGGACAGATCCATGGCTACACCTTC | CASSLGQIHGYTF
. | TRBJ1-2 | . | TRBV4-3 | TGCGCCAGCAGCCAAGATGCGTGGTCGGGCTACACCTTC | CASSQDAWSGYTF
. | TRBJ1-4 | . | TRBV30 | TGTGCCTGGAGCGCCGGACACGGGAGGGAAAAACTGTTTTTT | CAWSAGHGREKLFF
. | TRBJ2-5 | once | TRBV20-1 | TGCAGTGCTAGCGGCTGGGGCAGCATGGAGACCCAGTACTTC | CSASGWGSMETQYF
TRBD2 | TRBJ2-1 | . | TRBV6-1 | TGTGCCAGCAGGCTAGCGGGAGGGCCAAATGAGCAGTTCTTC | CASRLAGGPNEQFF
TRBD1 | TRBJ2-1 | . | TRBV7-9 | TGTGCCAGCAACAGACAGGGGGTTGATGAGCAGTTCTTC | CASNRQGVDEQFF
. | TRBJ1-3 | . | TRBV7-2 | TGTGCCAGCAGCCCACAGGGCGATGGAAACACCATATATTTT | CASSPQGDGNTIYF
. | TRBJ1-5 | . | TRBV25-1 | TGTGCCAGCAGTGACTCTAGCAATCAGCCCCAGCATTTT | CASSDSSNQPQHF
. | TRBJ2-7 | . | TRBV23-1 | TGCGCCAGCAGTCAGCGGGCGCATTCCTACGAGCAGTACTTC | CASSQRAHSYEQYF
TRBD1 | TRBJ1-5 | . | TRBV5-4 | TGTGCCAGCAGGGGACAGGGCTCTCAGCCCCAGCATTTT | CASRGQGSQPQHF
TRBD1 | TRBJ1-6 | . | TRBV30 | TGTGCCTGGAGTCTTCGAACAGGGGGAGACAATTCACCCCTCCACTTT | CAWSLRTGGDNSPLHF
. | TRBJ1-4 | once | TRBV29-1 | TGCAGCGTGCCCGGGACGGGAGATGAAAAACTGTTTTTT | CSVPGTGDEKLFF
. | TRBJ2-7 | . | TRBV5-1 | TGCGCCAGCGGCCAGGAGAACAGTCTACAGGAGCAGTACTTC | CASGQENSLQEQYF
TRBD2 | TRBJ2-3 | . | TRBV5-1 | TGCGCCAGCAGCGGGGAAGCGGGAGGCACAGATACGCAGTATTTT | CASSGEAGGTDTQYF
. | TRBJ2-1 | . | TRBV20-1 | TGCAGTGCCGAGGATAGCGACCTCGGCCTCTACAATGAGCAGTTCTTC | CSAEDSDLGLYNEQFF
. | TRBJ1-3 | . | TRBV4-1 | TGCGCCAGCAGCCAAGAGGGACTCTCTGGAAACACCATATATTTT | CASSQEGLSGNTIYF
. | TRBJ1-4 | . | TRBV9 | TGTGCCAGCAGCCCACGGGACATCGCAACTAATGAAAAACTGTTTTTT | CASSPRDIATNEKLFF